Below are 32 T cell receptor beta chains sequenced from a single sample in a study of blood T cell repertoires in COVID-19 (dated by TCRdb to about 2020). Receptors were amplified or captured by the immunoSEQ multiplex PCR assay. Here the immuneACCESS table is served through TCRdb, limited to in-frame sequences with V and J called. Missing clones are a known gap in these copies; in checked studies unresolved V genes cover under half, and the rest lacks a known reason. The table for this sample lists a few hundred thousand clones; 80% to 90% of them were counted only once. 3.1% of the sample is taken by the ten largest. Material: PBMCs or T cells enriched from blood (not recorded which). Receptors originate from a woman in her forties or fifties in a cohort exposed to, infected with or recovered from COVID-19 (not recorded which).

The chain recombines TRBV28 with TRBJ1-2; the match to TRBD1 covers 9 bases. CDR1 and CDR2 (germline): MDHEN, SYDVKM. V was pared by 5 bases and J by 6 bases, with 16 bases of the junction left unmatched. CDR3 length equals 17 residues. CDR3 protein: CASSPHRWGQGRHGYTF. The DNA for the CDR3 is TGTGCCAGCAGTCCCCACCGTTGGGGACAGGGCCGGCATGGCTACACCTTC.

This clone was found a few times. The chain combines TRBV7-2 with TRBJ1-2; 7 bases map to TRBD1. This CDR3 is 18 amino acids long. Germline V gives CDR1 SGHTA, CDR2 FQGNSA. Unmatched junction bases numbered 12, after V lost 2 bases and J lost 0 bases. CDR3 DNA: TGTGCCAGCAGCTTAAAGGGGGCGGCACCCCGGCCTAACTATGGCTACACCTTC. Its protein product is CASSLKGAAPRPNYGYTF. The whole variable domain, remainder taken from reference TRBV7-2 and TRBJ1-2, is GAGVSQSPSNKVTEKGKDVELRCDPISGHTALYWYRQSLGQGLEFLIYFQGNSAPDKSGLPSDRFSAERTGGSVSTLTIQRTQQEDSAVYLCASSLKGAAPRPNYGYTFGSGTRLTVV.

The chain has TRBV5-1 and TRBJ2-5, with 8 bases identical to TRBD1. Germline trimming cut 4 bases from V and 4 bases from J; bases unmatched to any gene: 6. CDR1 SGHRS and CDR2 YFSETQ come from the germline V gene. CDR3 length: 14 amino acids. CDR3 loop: CASSPDRGSETQYF. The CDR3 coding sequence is TGCGCCAGCAGCCCAGACAGGGGATCAGAGACCCAGTACTTC.

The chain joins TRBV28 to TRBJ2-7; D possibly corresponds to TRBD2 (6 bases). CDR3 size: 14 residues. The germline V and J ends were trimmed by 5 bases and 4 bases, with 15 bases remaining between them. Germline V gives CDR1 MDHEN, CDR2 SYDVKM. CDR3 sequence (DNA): TGTGCCAGCAGTACCGGTAGCGGACCTTACGAGCAGTACTTC. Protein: CASSTGSGPYEQYF.

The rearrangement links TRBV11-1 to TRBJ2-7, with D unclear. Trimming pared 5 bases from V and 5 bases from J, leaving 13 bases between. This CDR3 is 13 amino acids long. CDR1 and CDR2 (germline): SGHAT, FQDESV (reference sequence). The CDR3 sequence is CASSLPGSHEQYF. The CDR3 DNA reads TGTGCCAGCAGCCTTCCAGGATCTCACGAGCAGTACTTC.

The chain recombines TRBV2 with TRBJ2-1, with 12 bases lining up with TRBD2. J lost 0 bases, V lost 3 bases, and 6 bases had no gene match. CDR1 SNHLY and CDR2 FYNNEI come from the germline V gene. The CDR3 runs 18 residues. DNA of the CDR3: TGTGCCAGCAGTGACCCCTCGACTAGCGGGGGCTCCTACAATGAGCAGTTCTTC. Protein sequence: CASSDPSTSGGSYNEQFF.

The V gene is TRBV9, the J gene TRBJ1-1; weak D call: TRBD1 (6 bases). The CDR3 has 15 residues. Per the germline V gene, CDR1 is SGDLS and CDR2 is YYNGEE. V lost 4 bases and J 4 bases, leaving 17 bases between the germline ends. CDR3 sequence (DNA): TGTGCCAGCAGCCTCACGGGGGGCGGAGGCACTGAAGCTTTCTTT. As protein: CASSLTGGGGTEAFF. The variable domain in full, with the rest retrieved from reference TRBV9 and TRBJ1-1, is DSGVTQTPKHLITATGQRVTLRCSPRSGDLSVYWYQQSLDQGLQFLIQYYNGEERAKGNILERFSAQQFPDLHSELNLSSLELGDSALYFCASSLTGGGGTEAFFGQGTRLTVV.

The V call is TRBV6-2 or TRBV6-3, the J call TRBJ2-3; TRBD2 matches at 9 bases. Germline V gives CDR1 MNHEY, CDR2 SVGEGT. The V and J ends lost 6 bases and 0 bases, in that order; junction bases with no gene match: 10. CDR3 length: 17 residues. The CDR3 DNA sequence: TGTGCCAGCAGCAGATCTAGCGGGGACACTAGCACAGATACGCAGTATTTT. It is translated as CASSRSSGDTSTDTQYF.

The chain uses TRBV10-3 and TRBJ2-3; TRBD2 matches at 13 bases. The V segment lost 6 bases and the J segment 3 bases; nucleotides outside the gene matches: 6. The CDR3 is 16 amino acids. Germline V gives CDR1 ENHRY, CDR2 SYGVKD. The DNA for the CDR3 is TGTGCCATCAGGGCGACTAGCGGGGGGTGGACAGATACGCAGTATTTT. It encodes CAIRATSGGWTDTQYF.

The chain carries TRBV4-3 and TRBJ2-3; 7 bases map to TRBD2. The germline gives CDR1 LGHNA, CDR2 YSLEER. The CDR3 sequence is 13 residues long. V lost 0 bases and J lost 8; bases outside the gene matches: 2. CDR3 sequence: CASSQDRGVTQYF. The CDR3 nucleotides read TGCGCCAGCAGCCAAGACCGGGGGGTTACGCAGTATTTT.

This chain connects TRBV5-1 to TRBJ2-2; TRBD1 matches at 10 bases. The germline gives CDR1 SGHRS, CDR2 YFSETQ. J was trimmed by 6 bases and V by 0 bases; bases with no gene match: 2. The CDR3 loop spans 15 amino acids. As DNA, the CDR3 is TGCGCCAGCAGCTTGGGACAGGGGGCGGCCGGGGAGCTGTTTTTT. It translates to CASSLGQGAAGELFF.

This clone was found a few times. CDR3 coding DNA: TGTGCCAGCAGCTTGGACAGGGGACACACTGAAGCTTTCTTT. Translating it yields CASSLDRGHTEAFF. This rearrangement joins TRBV11-3 to TRBJ1-1, with 9 bases aligning to TRBD1. Trimming cost V 3 bases and J 3 bases; bases outside gene matches: 2. The germline gives CDR1 SGHNT, CDR2 YENEEA. The CDR3 totals 14 residues.

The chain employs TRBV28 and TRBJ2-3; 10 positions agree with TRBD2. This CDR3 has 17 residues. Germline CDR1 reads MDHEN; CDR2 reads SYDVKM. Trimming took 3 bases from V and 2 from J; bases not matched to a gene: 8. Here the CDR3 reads CASSFLPAGGVTDTQYF. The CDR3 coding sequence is TGTGCCAGCAGTTTTCTCCCAGCGGGGGGGGTCACAGATACGCAGTATTTT.

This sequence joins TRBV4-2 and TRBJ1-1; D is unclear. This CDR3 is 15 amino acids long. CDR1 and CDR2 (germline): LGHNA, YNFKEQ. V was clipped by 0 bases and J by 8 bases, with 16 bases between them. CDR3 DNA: TGTGCCAGCAGCCAAGATGGTGCGGGGTCCGGGGAAGCTTTCTTT. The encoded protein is CASSQDGAGSGEAFF.

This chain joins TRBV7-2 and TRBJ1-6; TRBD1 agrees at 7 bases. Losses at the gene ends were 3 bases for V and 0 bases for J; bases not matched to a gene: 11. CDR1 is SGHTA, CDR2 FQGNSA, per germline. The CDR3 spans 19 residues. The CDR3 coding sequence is TGTGCCAGCAGCTTCTCTCGGGACAGCTACCGCTCCTATAATTCACCCCTCCACTTT. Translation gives CASSFSRDSYRSYNSPLHF.

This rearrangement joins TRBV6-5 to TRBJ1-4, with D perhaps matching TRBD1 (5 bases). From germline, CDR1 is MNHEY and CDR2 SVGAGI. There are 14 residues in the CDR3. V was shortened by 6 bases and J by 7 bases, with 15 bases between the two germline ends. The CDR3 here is CASSPGFSGEKLFF. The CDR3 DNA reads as TGTGCCAGCAGCCCAGGGTTCTCTGGTGAAAAACTGTTTTTT.

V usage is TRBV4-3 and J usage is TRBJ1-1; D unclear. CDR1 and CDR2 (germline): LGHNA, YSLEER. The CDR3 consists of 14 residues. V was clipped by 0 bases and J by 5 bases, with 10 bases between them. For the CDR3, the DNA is TGCGCCAGCAGCCAAGATATGGAGGGAACTGAAGCTTTCTTT. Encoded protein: CASSQDMEGTEAFF.

The CDR3 reads CASTPAGGSSNEQFF. CDR3 coding DNA: TGCGCCAGCACCCCTGCGGGGGGGTCTTCCAATGAGCAGTTCTTC. The genes are TRBV5-1 and TRBJ2-1; 9 nucleotides align to TRBD2. There are 15 residues in the CDR3. CDR1 and CDR2 (germline): SGHRS, YFSETQ. Germline trimming cut 6 bases from V and 6 bases from J; bases unmatched to any gene: 10. Looking up the rest from reference TRBV5-1 and TRBJ2-1 gives the full variable domain: KAGVTQTPRYLIKTRGQQVTLSCSPISGHRSVSWYQQTPGQGLQFLFEYFSETQRNKGNFPGRFSGRQFSNSRSEMNVSTLELGDSALYLCASTPAGGSSNEQFFGPGTRLTVL.

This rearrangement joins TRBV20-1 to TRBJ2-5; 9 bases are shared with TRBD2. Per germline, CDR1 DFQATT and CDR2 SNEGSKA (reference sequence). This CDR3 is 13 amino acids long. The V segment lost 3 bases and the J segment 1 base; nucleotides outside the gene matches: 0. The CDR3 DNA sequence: TGCAGTGCTAGTAGCGGGGGCCAAGAGACCCAGTACTTC. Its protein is CSASSGGQETQYF.

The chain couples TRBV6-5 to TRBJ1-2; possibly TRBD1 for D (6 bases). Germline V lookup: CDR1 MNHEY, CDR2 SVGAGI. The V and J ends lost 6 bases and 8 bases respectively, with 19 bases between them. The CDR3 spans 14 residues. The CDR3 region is CASSMLGGGVGYTF. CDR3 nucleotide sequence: TGTGCCAGCAGCATGTTAGGGGGTGGCGTCGGCTACACCTTC.

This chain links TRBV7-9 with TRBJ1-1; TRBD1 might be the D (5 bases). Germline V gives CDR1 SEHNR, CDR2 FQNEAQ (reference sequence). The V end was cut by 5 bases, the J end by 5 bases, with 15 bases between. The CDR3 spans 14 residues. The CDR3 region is CASSHEAGLTEAFF. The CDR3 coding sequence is TGTGCCAGCAGCCACGAAGCAGGGCTTACTGAAGCTTTCTTT.

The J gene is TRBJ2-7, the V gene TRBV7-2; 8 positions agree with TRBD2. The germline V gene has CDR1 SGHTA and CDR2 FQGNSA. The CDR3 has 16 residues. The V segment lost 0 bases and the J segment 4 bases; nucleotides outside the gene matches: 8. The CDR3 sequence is CASSLARLAGRYEQYF. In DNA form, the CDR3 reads TGTGCCAGCAGCTTAGCCCGCCTAGCGGGTAGGTACGAGCAGTACTTC.

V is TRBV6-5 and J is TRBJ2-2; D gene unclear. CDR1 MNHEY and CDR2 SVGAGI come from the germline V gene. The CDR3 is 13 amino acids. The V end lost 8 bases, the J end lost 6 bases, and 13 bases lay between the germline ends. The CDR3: CASGLFGSGELFF. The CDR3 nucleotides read TGTGCCAGCGGGCTTTTTGGATCCGGGGAGCTGTTTTTT.

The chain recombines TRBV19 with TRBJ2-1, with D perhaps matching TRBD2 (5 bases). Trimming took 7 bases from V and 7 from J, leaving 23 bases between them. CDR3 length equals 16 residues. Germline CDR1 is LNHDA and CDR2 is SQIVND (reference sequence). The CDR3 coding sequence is TGTGCCAGTACCCGAGGGTGGGCTGTGTTAGAAAATGAGCAGTTCTTC. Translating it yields CASTRGWAVLENEQFF.

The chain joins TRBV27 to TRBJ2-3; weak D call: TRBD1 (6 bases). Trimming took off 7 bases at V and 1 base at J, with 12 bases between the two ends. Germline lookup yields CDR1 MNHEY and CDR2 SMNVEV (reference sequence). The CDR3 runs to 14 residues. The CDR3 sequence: CASTLRTGTDTQYF. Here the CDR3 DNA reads TGTGCCAGCACCCTTCGGACAGGCACAGATACGCAGTATTTT.

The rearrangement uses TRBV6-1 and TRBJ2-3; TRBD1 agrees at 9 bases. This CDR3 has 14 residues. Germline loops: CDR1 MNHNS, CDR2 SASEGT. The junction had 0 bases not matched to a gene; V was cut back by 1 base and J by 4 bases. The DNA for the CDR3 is TGTGCCAGCAGTGAAGGGACAGGGGCAGATACGCAGTATTTT. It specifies CASSEGTGADTQYF.

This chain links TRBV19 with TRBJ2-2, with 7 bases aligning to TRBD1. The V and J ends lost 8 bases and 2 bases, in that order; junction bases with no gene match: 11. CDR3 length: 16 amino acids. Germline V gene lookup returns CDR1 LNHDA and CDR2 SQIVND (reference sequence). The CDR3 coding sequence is TGTGCCAGTGGAAACACCAGGGACAGAAACACCGGGGAGCTGTTTTTT. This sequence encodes CASGNTRDRNTGELFF.

CDR3 sequence reads: CASSLAGLAPGELFF. Written as DNA, the CDR3 is TGTGCCAGCAGCTTAGCCGGACTAGCTCCCGGGGAGCTGTTTTTT. J is TRBJ2-2 and V is TRBV5-4; 8 nucleotides line up with TRBD2. V shed 2 bases, J shed 6 bases, and the junction held 6 bases outside the gene matches. The length of the CDR3 is 15 residues. Germline CDR1 SGHNT, CDR2 YYREEE (reference sequence). Complete variable domain (other parts from reference TRBV5-4 and TRBJ2-2): ETGVTQSPTHLIKTRGQQVTLRCSSQSGHNTVSWYQQALGQGPQFIFQYYREEENGRGNFPPRFSGLQFPNYSSELNVNALELDDSALYLCASSLAGLAPGELFFGEGSRLTVL.

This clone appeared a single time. DNA for the CDR3: TGTGCCAGCTCACATTCTGTGAACACTGAAGCTTTCTTT. Protein: CASSHSVNTEAFF. The chain carries TRBV18 and TRBJ1-1; D is undetermined. The CDR3 contains 13 residues. Germline assignment: CDR1 KGHSH and CDR2 LQKENI. Trimming left V 4 bases short and J 0 bases short, with 6 bases between.

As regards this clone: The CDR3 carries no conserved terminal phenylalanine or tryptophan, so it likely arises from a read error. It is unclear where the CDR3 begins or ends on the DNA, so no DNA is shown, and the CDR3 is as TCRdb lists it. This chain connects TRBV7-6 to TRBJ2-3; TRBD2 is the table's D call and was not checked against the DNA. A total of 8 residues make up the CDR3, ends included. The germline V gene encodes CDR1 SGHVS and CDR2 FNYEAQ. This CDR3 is CASSLARG.

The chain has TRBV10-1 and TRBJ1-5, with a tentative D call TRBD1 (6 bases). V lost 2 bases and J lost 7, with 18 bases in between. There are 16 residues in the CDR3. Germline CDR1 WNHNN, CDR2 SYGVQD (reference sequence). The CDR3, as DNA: TGCGCCAGCAGTGAGCCTTCGGGACACCTCGGGCAGCCCCAGCATTTT. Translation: CASSEPSGHLGQPQHF.

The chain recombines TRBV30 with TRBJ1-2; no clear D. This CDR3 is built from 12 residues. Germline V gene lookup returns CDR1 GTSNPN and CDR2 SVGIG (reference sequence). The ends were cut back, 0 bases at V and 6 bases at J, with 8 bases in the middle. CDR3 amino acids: CAWSVSGNGYTF. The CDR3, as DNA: TGTGCCTGGAGTGTCTCGGGGAATGGCTACACCTTC.